This TCR beta chain was sequenced in a study of T cell changes during pregnancy in multiple sclerosis. Trimming stripped 3 bases from V and 6 bases from J, with 3 bases between. The germline CDR1 and CDR2 sequences are SGHNT and YYREEE (reference sequence). The CDR3 has 11 residues. Here immunoSEQ multiplex PCR was the method, and the copy in TCRdb shows in-frame clones only, minus some. Seen here are roughly 59,000 clones, just under 95% observed once, and the top ten hold 0.35% to 0.45%. Sequences were derived from CD4+ T cells from peripheral blood mononuclear cells, sampled before pregnancy. This chain joins TRBV5-4 and TRBJ2-2; D uncertain. The origin of this receptor is a female donor with multiple sclerosis, enrolled in a pregnancy study. The CDR3 sequence is CASSSSGELFF. CDR3 DNA: TGTGCCAGCAGCTCCTCCGGGGAGCTGTTTTTT.